This passage covers 7 T cell receptor beta chains from one sample sequenced in a study of blood T cell repertoires in COVID-19. Assay used: immunoSEQ multiplex PCR; TCRdb lists only in-frame clones, some missing. Seen here are 200,000 or so clones, roughly 88% observed once, and the top ten hold roughly a sixth. The sequenced sample consisted of peripheral blood. The origin of the receptors is a man aged 45-65 years with COVID-19, enrolled during active disease.

V usage is TRBV5-4 and J usage is TRBJ1-2; the match to TRBD1 covers 8 bases. This CDR3 has 15 amino acids. Germline loops: CDR1 SGHNT, CDR2 YYREEE (reference sequence). V gave up 4 bases and J gave up 3 bases; unmatched junction bases: 8. The CDR3 protein is CASSADGTGYYGYTF. The CDR3 DNA is TGTGCCAGCAGCGCGGATGGGACAGGCTACTATGGCTACACCTTC. Combining the CDR3 with reference TRBV5-4 and TRBJ1-2 gives the whole variable domain ETGVTQSPTHLIKTRGQQVTLRCSSQSGHNTVSWYQQALGQGPQFIFQYYREEENGRGNFPPRFSGLQFPNYSSELNVNALELDDSALYLCASSADGTGYYGYTFGSGTRLTVV.

This clone showed up just a few times. Written as DNA, the CDR3 is TGTGCCAGCAGCTCCGGGACTAGCGGGAGGGACTACGAGCAGTACTTC. Translating gives CASSSGTSGRDYEQYF. The chain couples TRBV7-9 to TRBJ2-7; 16 bases are shared with TRBD2. Trimming took 4 bases from V and 3 from J; bases not matched to a gene: 3. The CDR3 runs 16 residues. The germline CDR1 and CDR2 sequences are SEHNR and FQNEAQ (reference sequence). The variable domain in full, with the rest retrieved from reference TRBV7-9 and TRBJ2-7, is DTGVSQNPRHKITKRGQNVTFRCDPISEHNRLYWYRQTLGQGPEFLTYFQNEAQLEKSRLLSDRFSAERPKGSFSTLEIQRTEQGDSAMYLCASSSGTSGRDYEQYFGPGTRLTVT.

The chain combines TRBV9 with TRBJ1-6; D is perhaps TRBD1 (5 bases). Trimming shortened V by 1 base and J by 5 bases, and 22 bases separated the two germline ends. This CDR3 contains 19 residues. Per germline, CDR1 SGDLS and CDR2 YYNGEE. The CDR3 here is CASSVQNVLTTVHNSPLHF. The CDR3 nucleotides read TGTGCCAGCAGCGTACAAAACGTATTGACGACAGTCCATAATTCACCCCTCCACTTT.

The chain links TRBV7-3 to TRBJ2-7, with TRBD1 identical over 8 bases. The CDR3 is 13 amino acids. Germline lookup yields CDR1 SGHTA and CDR2 FQGTGA. V gave up 5 bases and J gave up 3 bases; unmatched junction bases: 3. This CDR3 reads CASSPGQDYEQYF. Written as DNA, the CDR3 is TGTGCCAGCAGCCCGGGACAGGACTACGAGCAGTACTTC.

This chain connects TRBV5-4 to TRBJ1-1; 7 bases fit TRBD1. V lost 4 bases, J lost 4 bases, and 7 bases stayed unmatched. The CDR3 covers 14 residues. Germline loops: CDR1 SGHNT, CDR2 YYREEE (reference sequence). The CDR3 DNA is TGTGCCAGCAGCACCAGGCAGGGGGGCACTGAAGCTTTCTTT. This gives the protein CASSTRQGGTEAFF.

J is TRBJ1-5 and V is TRBV28; TRBD1 matches at 9 bases. The V gene end was trimmed by 1 base and the J gene end by 5 bases; junction bases not matched to a gene: 6. Germline CDR1 reads MDHEN; CDR2 reads SYDVKM. The CDR3 covers 16 residues. The CDR3 region is CASSLSNRGRHQPQHF. The CDR3 DNA sequence: TGTGCCAGCAGTTTATCCAACAGGGGGCGGCATCAGCCCCAGCATTTT.

This clone came up a few times. This sample includes further DNA sequences coding for the same CDR3. This sequence joins TRBV5-1 and TRBJ1-1, with D maybe TRBD1 (6 bases). Trimming took off 3 bases at V and 1 base at J, with 16 bases between the two ends. Germline-derived CDR1 and CDR2 are SGHRS and YFSETQ. CDR3 size: 16 residues. This CDR3 reads CASSSNLRGPNTEAFF. DNA for the CDR3: TGCGCCAGCAGCTCAAACCTCAGGGGCCCGAACACTGAAGCTTTCTTT. The full variable domain, in which reference TRBV5-1 and TRBJ1-1 provide the parts outside the CDR3, is KAGVTQTPRYLIKTRGQQVTLSCSPISGHRSVSWYQQTPGQGLQFLFEYFSETQRNKGNFPGRFSGRQFSNSRSEMNVSTLELGDSALYLCASSSNLRGPNTEAFFGQGTRLTVV.